Listed here is a single TCR beta chain. Its antigen is unidentified. This specimen belongs to a study of Graves' ophthalmopathy and Graves' hyperthyroidism. RNA transcripts yielded amplified TCR beta CDR3 regions. A first-round RT-PCR used HTBI primers, followed by a second-round multiplex PCR. TCRdb re-derived calls from the multiplex PCR reads in MiXCR, one entry per CDR3 protein. The sample shows 340,000 or so distinct CDR3 sequences, 15% to 20% of them seen only once. This CDR3 is built from 16 residues. CDR1 and CDR2 from the germline V gene are SNHLY and FYNNEI. V lost 2 bases, J lost 2 bases, and 15 bases lay in between. Findings and limits, study-wide: Ophthalmopathy progression was predicted by the model at 70.59% sensitivity and under 75% specificity.

The sample consisted of peripheral blood. The clonotype comes from an adult man with Graves' ophthalmopathy. V is TRBV2 and J is TRBJ1-2; tentative D call: TRBD1 (5 bases). The DNA for the CDR3 is TGTGCCAGCAGTGAAATTGTGGGGCGGACCAACTATGGCTACACCTTC. It translates to CASSEIVGRTNYGYTF. Supplemented by reference TRBV2 and TRBJ1-2, the full variable domain reads EPEVTQTPSHQVTQMGQEVILRCVPISNHLYFYWYRQILGQKVEFLVSFYNNEISEKSEIFDDQFSVERPDGSNFTLKIRSTKLEDSAMYFCASSEIVGRTNYGYTFGSGTRLTVV.